A selection of T cell receptor beta chains follows, all from one sample in a study of a mutant IDH1 vaccine in newly diagnosed glioma. Their antigens remain unidentified. Clones were sequenced by immunoSEQ multiplex PCR, and TCRdb holds only the in-frame ones, with some missing. This sample yields some 54,000 clones, of which around four fifths are seen a single time; around 4.1% belongs to the top ten. The sequenced sample was PBMCs, obtained from a glioma patient whose treatment included an IDH1 peptide vaccine. The source is a woman between 18 and 30 years old with glioma. Each CDR3 is given with its conserved first and last residue. The order of the fields is CDR3 length, V gene, J gene, D gene, clone size, CDR3 DNA, CDR3 protein. The D gene is left open where the match is weak. Clone size is not always given. Where it is, it says once, few, many or a class for expanded clones.

length: 15; V: TRBV4-3; J: TRBJ2-4; D: NA; size: NA; DNA: TGCGCCAGCAGCCAGGAGGGGTCGGCCAAAAACATTCAGTACTTC; CDR3: CASSQEGSAKNIQYF
length: 18; V: TRBV5-4; J: TRBJ2-7; D: TRBD2; size: NA; DNA: TGTGCCAGCAGCCCGAGCCCGCCTAAGCGGGAGATCTCGTCCGAGCAGTACTTC; CDR3: CASSPSPPKREISSEQYF
length: 15; V: TRBV9; J: TRBJ2-3; D: NA; size: NA; DNA: TGTGCCAGCAGCGCAGGTAGGGCGGGCACAGATACGCAGTATTTT; CDR3: CASSAGRAGTDTQYF
length: 15; V: TRBV19; J: TRBJ2-2; D: TRBD1; size: NA; DNA: TGTGCCAGTAGTTCGACAGGGGGCTTGGTCGGGGAGCTGTTTTTT; CDR3: CASSSTGGLVGELFF
length: 12; V: TRBV30; J: TRBJ1-2; D: NA; size: NA; DNA: TGTGCCTGGAGTGATCGACCGTATGGCTACACCTTC; CDR3: CAWSDRPYGYTF
length: 13; V: TRBV29-1; J: TRBJ1-1; D: NA; size: few; DNA: TGCAGCGTTGGCTCCGGGGGGAACACTGAAGCTTTCTTT; CDR3: CSVGSGGNTEAFF
length: 18; V: TRBV5-1; J: TRBJ2-1; D: TRBD2; size: NA; DNA: TGCGCCAGCAGGACGGGACTAGCGGGAGGGTACGGTTACAATGAGCAGTTCTTC; CDR3: CASRTGLAGGYGYNEQFF
length: 12; V: TRBV11-1; J: TRBJ1-2; D: NA; size: NA; DNA: TGTGCCAGCCAAGGACAGTTCTATGGCTACACCTTC; CDR3: CASQGQFYGYTF
length: 18; V: TRBV5-1; J: TRBJ2-2; D: TRBD2; size: once; DNA: TGCGCCAGCAGCTTGGAGGGACTAGCGGGACTTAACACCGGGGAGCTGTTTTTT; CDR3: CASSLEGLAGLNTGELFF
length: 13; V: TRBV4-1; J: TRBJ2-3; D: NA; size: NA; DNA: TGCGCCAGCAGCCAGACAGTGTCCGATACGCAGTATTTT; CDR3: CASSQTVSDTQYF
length: 15; V: TRBV6-1; J: TRBJ1-4; D: NA; size: NA; DNA: TGTGCCAGCAGTGAATGGACGGGAGGGAATGAAAAACTGTTTTTT; CDR3: CASSEWTGGNEKLFF
length: 13; V: TRBV29-1; J: TRBJ1-2; D: NA; size: few; DNA: TGCAGCGTTCCACCGGGGCCAGCGTCTGGCTACACCTTC; CDR3: CSVPPGPASGYTF
length: 14; V: TRBV4-1; J: TRBJ1-4; D: NA; size: few; DNA: TGCGCCAGCAGCCAAGGGCAGGGAGGTGAAAAACTGTTTTTT; CDR3: CASSQGQGGEKLFF
length: 12; V: TRBV5-1; J: TRBJ2-7; D: NA; size: NA; DNA: TGCGCCAGCAGCTTAGGGAACTACGAGCAGTACTTC; CDR3: CASSLGNYEQYF
length: 13; V: TRBV4-1; J: TRBJ1-4; D: NA; size: NA; DNA: TGCGCCAGCAGCCAATTGGGTGGTGAAAAACTGTTTTTT; CDR3: CASSQLGGEKLFF
length: 13; V: TRBV5-1; J: TRBJ2-4; D: NA; size: once; DNA: TGCGCCAGCAGCTTGGCTTTCGAAAACATTCAGTACTTC; CDR3: CASSLAFENIQYF
length: 16; V: TRBV4-2; J: TRBJ1-4; D: NA; size: NA; DNA: TGTGCCAGCAGCCGCGGACAGTCCCACTCTAATGAAAAACTGTTTTTT; CDR3: CASSRGQSHSNEKLFF
length: 15; V: TRBV11-3; J: TRBJ2-3; D: NA; size: NA; DNA: TGTGCCAGCAGCTTAACTAGCCTCGGCCCAGATACGCAGTATTTT; CDR3: CASSLTSLGPDTQYF
length: 12; V: TRBV5-4; J: TRBJ2-5; D: NA; size: NA; DNA: TGTGCCAGCAGTTCGCAGGTCGAGACCCAGTACTTC; CDR3: CASSSQVETQYF